Listed below are T cell receptor beta chains from one sample, sequenced in a study of shared clonotypes between healthy human individuals. Method: immunoSEQ multiplex PCR; TCRdb's copy keeps in-frame clones and lacks some. The repertoire consists of about 1 million clones, with approximately 68% occurring once and the leading ten covering approximately 1.5%. The sequencing sample was made of memory CD4+ T cells sorted from blood. The receptors here all came from a man aged 18 to 35 in good health. Both conserved end residues are part of each CDR3. A D gene is named only where the DNA matches it firmly. Clone size is given for some rows only: seen once, a few or many times, or a class if the clone is expanded.

v_gene,abundance,d_gene,j_gene,CDR3nt,CDR3aa
TRBV7-2,few,.,TRBJ1-5,TGTGCCAGCAGCATCCGTAATCAGCCCCAGCATTTT,CASSIRNQPQHF
TRBV10-1,few,.,TRBJ1-2,TGCGCCAGCAGTCCGGAACGGGGCTATGGCTACACCTTC,CASSPERGYGYTF
TRBV6-1,.,.,TRBJ1-2,TGTGCCAGCAGTTCGGGGACGGACGCTAACTATGGCTACACCTTC,CASSSGTDANYGYTF
TRBV2,.,.,TRBJ2-1,TGTGCCAGCAGTGGGGTAGCATCGGGATCCTACAATGAGCAGTTCTTC,CASSGVASGSYNEQFF
TRBV5-6,.,.,TRBJ1-4,TGTGCCAGCAGCGGGGACAAGTTCGAAAAACTGTTTTTT,CASSGDKFEKLFF
TRBV10-3,.,.,TRBJ2-3,TGTGCCATCAGTCCAGGAGGGGGGAGCACAGATACGCAGTATTTT,CAISPGGGSTDTQYF
TRBV14,.,.,TRBJ2-6,TGTGCCAGCAAGCCATCCGGGGCCAACGTCCTGACTTTC,CASKPSGANVLTF
TRBV16,.,TRBD1,TRBJ1-5,TGTGCCAGCAGCGACAGGACAGGGAGATACGCTCAGCCCCAGCATTTT,CASSDRTGRYAQPQHF
TRBV11-2,.,.,TRBJ1-2,TGTGCCAGCAGCTCGGCTGGCAGAGGAAACTATGGCTACACCTTC,CASSSAGRGNYGYTF
TRBV6-6,once,.,TRBJ2-7,TGTGCCAGCAGTTACTCGGGGACCCCAGGGCAGTACTTC,CASSYSGTPGQYF
TRBV7-2,.,TRBD2,TRBJ2-1,TGTGCCAGCAGCTTCGGGACTATTTACAATGAGCAGTTCTTC,CASSFGTIYNEQFF
TRBV6-1,.,TRBD1,TRBJ2-7,TGTGCCAGCAGTTCTCCGGGACAGGGGAAGTACGAGCAGTACTTC,CASSSPGQGKYEQYF
TRBV4-2,.,.,TRBJ2-5,TGTGCCAGCAGCCAAGGGGTGGGGGGCTACCGGCCAGAGACCCAGTACTTC,CASSQGVGGYRPETQYF
TRBV29-1,once,.,TRBJ1-2,TGCAGCGTGGTCAGGGACTATGGCTACACCTTC,CSVVRDYGYTF
TRBV7-8,.,.,TRBJ2-7,TGTGCCAGCAGTGTAGCGGAAAGGGGGCCATACGAGCAGTACTTC,CASSVAERGPYEQYF
TRBV30,.,.,TRBJ2-7,TGTGCCTGGAGTGTTAGGTTAGCTGACGCCTACGAGCAGTACTTC,CAWSVRLADAYEQYF
TRBV10-2,.,TRBD1,TRBJ1-5,TGCGCCAGCAGAGACAGGGGGGAGGGCAATCAGCCCCAGCATTTT,CASRDRGEGNQPQHF
TRBV18,.,.,TRBJ2-1,TGTGCCAGCTCCTCAGGTCCCGAGGGTGAGCAGTTCTTC,CASSSGPEGEQFF
TRBV5-4,.,.,TRBJ2-2,TGTGCCAGCAGCCCTCGGGAGAACACCGGGGAGCTGTTTTTT,CASSPRENTGELFF
TRBV7-2,.,TRBD1,TRBJ1-1,TGTGCCAGCAGCCCCGGACAGGGGGGTACTGAAGCTTTCTTT,CASSPGQGGTEAFF
TRBV23-1,.,.,TRBJ1-4,TGCGCCAGCAGTCAATTCCCGGGGGGAAATGAAAAACTGTTTTTT,CASSQFPGGNEKLFF
TRBV19,.,.,TRBJ2-3,TGTGCCAGCGGGACTGGCTCTGGGGCAGATACGCAGTATTTT,CASGTGSGADTQYF
TRBV18,few,.,TRBJ1-5,TGTGCCAGCTCAAACAATCAAGGCAACAATCAGCCCCAGCATTTT,CASSNNQGNNQPQHF
TRBV18,.,.,TRBJ2-7,TGTGCCAGCTCCAGCGAAGACTACGAGCAGTACTTC,CASSSEDYEQYF
TRBV18,.,.,TRBJ2-5,TGTGCCAGCTCACCATTACAACAAGAGACCCAGTACTTC,CASSPLQQETQYF
TRBV30,.,.,TRBJ1-5,TGTGCCTGGAGTGTAAGAAAACCGGCAGGTTGGGGTCAGCCCCAGCATTTT,CAWSVRKPAGWGQPQHF
TRBV19,.,.,TRBJ2-3,TGTGCCAGTAGTATAAAAGGGGGTGCAGATACGCAGTATTTT,CASSIKGGADTQYF
TRBV4-1,once,.,TRBJ2-7,TGCGCCAGCAGCCGCCCGGGACAAGAATACGAGCAGTACTTC,CASSRPGQEYEQYF
TRBV13,.,.,TRBJ2-5,TGTGCCAGCAGCCGTCTCAGGGGAGAGACCCAGTACTTC,CASSRLRGETQYF
TRBV2,.,.,TRBJ2-3,TGTGCCAGCACGGCGGCAGATACGCAGTATTTT,CASTAADTQYF
TRBV5-1,.,.,TRBJ1-2,TGCGCCAGCAGCTTGGACGGGACAACCTCTTATGGCTACACCTTC,CASSLDGTTSYGYTF
TRBV6-1,few,TRBD1,TRBJ2-7,TGTGCCAGCATTGGGACAGGCCCCCCCTACGAGCAGTACTTC,CASIGTGPPYEQYF
TRBV7-8,few,.,TRBJ1-2,TGTGCCAGCAGCTCCAACTATGGCTACACCTTC,CASSSNYGYTF
TRBV9,.,TRBD2,TRBJ2-3,TGTGCCAGCAGCTTAAGCGGGGGTCGGGATACGCAGTATTTT,CASSLSGGRDTQYF
TRBV9,.,TRBD2,TRBJ2-1,TGTGCCAGCAGCCAAACTAGCGGAACCTACAATGAGCAGTTCTTC,CASSQTSGTYNEQFF
TRBV9,.,.,TRBJ2-2,TGTGCCAGCAGCAGACAGACCTCGGGCACCGGGGAGCTGTTTTTT,CASSRQTSGTGELFF
TRBV19,.,TRBD1,TRBJ1-5,TGTGCCAGTACTGGGGACAGGGACAATCAGCCCCAGCATTTT,CASTGDRDNQPQHF